These 18 T cell receptor beta chains originate from one sample sequenced in a study of early T cells in non-severe SARS-CoV-2 infection. TCRdb fed the 5' RACE reads into MiXCR, producing one record per CDR3 protein. Here the sample spans fewer than 55,000 distinct CDR3 sequences, approximately 11% being singletons. Sequenced input: whole blood. These receptors all come from an adult who was a healthcare worker with PCR-confirmed SARS-CoV-2 infection or an uninfected control (not recorded which).

This clonotype showed up many times. The chain recombines TRBV5-1 with TRBJ2-2, with D maybe TRBD1 (5 bases). Germline CDR1 reads SGHRS; CDR2 reads YFSETQ. This CDR3 is 16 amino acids long. V lost 0 bases, J lost 5 bases, and 14 bases lay in between. The CDR3, as DNA: TGCGCCAGCAGCTTGGAACTCTGGGGCGAGACCGGGGAGCTGTTTTTT. Protein sequence: CASSLELWGETGELFF.

This clonotype was seen at least ten times. The chain recombines TRBV19 with TRBJ2-2; D is unresolved. Trimming stripped 5 bases from V and 5 bases from J, with 15 bases between. Germline V lookup: CDR1 LNHDA, CDR2 SQIVND (reference sequence). The length of the CDR3 is 15 residues. The CDR3 here is CASSEDPGWTGELFF. CDR3 DNA: TGTGCCAGTAGTGAGGACCCCGGTTGGACCGGGGAGCTGTTTTTT.

The sample holds many counts of this clonotype. This rearrangement joins TRBV28 to TRBJ2-5; 11 nucleotides align to TRBD1. The germline V gene has CDR1 MDHEN and CDR2 SYDVKM. This CDR3 is built from 15 residues. The V and J ends lost 5 bases and 5 bases, in that order; junction bases with no gene match: 7. The CDR3 spells CASSPGQGARETQYF. CDR3 in DNA: TGTGCCAGCAGTCCTGGACAGGGGGCACGGGAGACCCAGTACTTC.

This clonotype was seen ten or more times. The chain is built from TRBV29-1 and TRBJ1-1; 7 bases match TRBD1. CDR1 SQVTM and CDR2 ANQGSEA come from the germline V gene. This CDR3 has 14 amino acids. The trim removed 6 bases at V and 2 bases at J, leaving 9 bases unmatched. CDR3: CSVLPRDSNTEAFF. CDR3 sequence (DNA): TGCAGCGTCCTACCCCGGGACAGCAACACTGAAGCTTTCTTT.

There are a few counts of this clonotype. This chain connects TRBV7-2 to TRBJ2-3; 7 nucleotides line up with TRBD1. The germline V gene encodes CDR1 SGHTA and CDR2 FQGNSA. V shed 5 bases, J shed 3 bases, and the junction held 11 bases outside the gene matches. This CDR3 contains 16 residues. This CDR3 is CASSGAGGWETDTQYF. The CDR3 region has the DNA TGTGCCAGCAGCGGGGCAGGGGGTTGGGAAACAGATACGCAGTATTTT.

The chain couples TRBV5-6 to TRBJ2-4, with D tentatively TRBD2 (6 bases). The ends were cut back, 0 bases at V and 3 bases at J, with 10 bases in the middle. Looked up from germline, CDR1 is SGHDT and CDR2 is YYEEEE. This CDR3 region has 15 residues. The CDR3 DNA follows: TGTGCCAGCAGCTTGGCCACGGGAGACAAAAACATTCAGTACTTC. Translating gives CASSLATGDKNIQYF.

This clonotype was seen repeatedly, ten times or more. V and J are TRBV2 and TRBJ2-2; D possibly uses TRBD1 or TRBD2 (5 bases each). CDR1 and CDR2 from the germline V gene are SNHLY and FYNNEI. Deletions cut 8 bases from V and 4 bases from J, with 17 bases between. The CDR3 extends over 15 amino acids. The CDR3 DNA reads TGTGCCAGCGAGAAGGATGAGGGGTCCACCGGGGAGCTGTTTTTT. Its protein is CASEKDEGSTGELFF.

A few counts support this clonotype. The chain has TRBV6-2 or TRBV6-3 and TRBJ2-5; D remains unclear. CDR1 is MNHEY, CDR2 SVGEGT, per germline. Trimming pared 5 bases from V and 5 bases from J, leaving 6 bases between. The CDR3 covers 11 residues. CDR3 protein: CASSRTETQYF. The CDR3 nucleotides read TGTGCCAGCAGTAGAACGGAGACCCAGTACTTC.

The chain combines TRBV6-2 or TRBV6-3 with TRBJ2-3; 7 bases are a match to TRBD2. The CDR3 runs 17 residues. The V segment lost 6 bases and the J segment 2 bases; nucleotides outside the gene matches: 14. The germline CDR1 and CDR2 sequences are MNHEY and SVGEGT. The CDR3 here is CASREFRDYPSTDTQYF. CDR3 in DNA: TGTGCCAGCAGAGAGTTCCGGGACTACCCCTCCACAGATACGCAGTATTTT.

The chain joins TRBV3-1 to TRBJ2-7; 8 bases agree with TRBD2. The ends lost 4 bases at V and 7 bases at J; junction bases unmatched: 9. The CDR3 contains 14 residues. Germline values: CDR1 LGHDT, CDR2 YNNKEL (reference sequence). This chain's CDR3 is CASSPGSSGREQYF. Here the CDR3 DNA reads TGTGCCAGCAGCCCCGGGTCTAGCGGGCGGGAGCAGTACTTC.

This clonotype was seen a handful of times. This rearrangement joins TRBV20-1 to TRBJ2-1; D is undetermined. There are 12 residues in the CDR3. The V end was cut by 5 bases, the J end by 0 bases, with 5 bases between. CDR1 and CDR2 (germline): DFQATT, SNEGSKA (reference sequence). CDR3: CSAGFSYNEQFF. CDR3 DNA sequence: TGCAGTGCTGGGTTCTCCTACAATGAGCAGTTCTTC.

The chain carries TRBV6-6 and TRBJ1-1; D remains unclear. V lost 2 bases to trimming and J lost 6 bases, with 13 bases between them. This CDR3 spans 14 amino acids. CDR1 is MNHNY, CDR2 SVGAGI, per germline (reference sequence). CDR3 in amino acids: CASSYPHSESEAFF. CDR3 coding DNA: TGTGCCAGCAGTTACCCTCACTCTGAGTCTGAAGCTTTCTTT.

The genes are TRBV6-5 and TRBJ1-6; D gene uncertain. The CDR3 length is 14 residues. V lost 5 bases and J lost 10, with 15 bases in between. CDR1 is MNHEY, CDR2 SVGAGI, per germline. Written as DNA, the CDR3 is TGTGCCAGCAGTCAGGCGGTCGCTGCGTCACCCCTCCACTTT. It yields the protein CASSQAVAASPLHF.

This clonotype turned up a few times. The chain joins TRBV15 to TRBJ2-1; D might be TRBD1 or TRBD2, each matching 5 bases. This CDR3 is 15 amino acids long. Trimming took 3 bases from V and 0 from J, leaving 9 bases between them. Germline CDR1 is LNHNV and CDR2 is YYDKDF (reference sequence). The CDR3 bases are TGTGCCACCAGCAGCCGTGGGACCTCCTACAATGAGCAGTTCTTC. Its protein is CATSSRGTSYNEQFF.

This clonotype was observed many times. This chain links TRBV20-1 with TRBJ2-7; 9 bases line up with TRBD2. J lost 2 bases, V lost 6 bases, and 11 bases had no gene match. The germline CDR1 and CDR2 sequences are DFQATT and SNEGSKA (reference sequence). The CDR3 is 15 amino acids. CDR3 DNA sequence: TGCAGTGCCGAGACTAGCGGTATCCCTACCTACGAGCAGTACTTC. This codes for CSAETSGIPTYEQYF.

This clonotype has at least ten counts. This chain uses TRBV7-9 with TRBJ1-1; D not resolved. Trimming took 5 bases from V and 5 from J, leaving 6 bases between them. Germline assignment: CDR1 SEHNR and CDR2 FQNEAQ (reference sequence). There are 11 residues in the CDR3. The chain's CDR3 is CASSPGTEAFF. The CDR3 DNA reads TGTGCCAGCAGCCCAGGAACTGAAGCTTTCTTT.

In its sample, this clonotype was seen many times. This rearrangement joins TRBV9 to TRBJ2-1; D remains unclear. V was shortened by 0 bases and J by 7 bases, with 11 bases between the two germline ends. CDR3 length: 14 amino acids. Germline values: CDR1 SGDLS, CDR2 YYNGEE. DNA for the CDR3: TGTGCCAGCAGCGTAGTGTCGGGCGCTAATGAGCAGTTCTTC. This sequence encodes CASSVVSGANEQFF. The full variable domain, its missing parts supplied by reference TRBV9 and TRBJ2-1, is DSGVTQTPKHLITATGQRVTLRCSPRSGDLSVYWYQQSLDQGLQFLIQYYNGEERAKGNILERFSAQQFPDLHSELNLSSLELGDSALYFCASSVVSGANEQFFGPGTRLTVL.

The table lists this clonotype with many counts. This chain links TRBV7-9 with TRBJ1-1; the match to TRBD1 covers 8 bases. V was clipped by 6 bases and J by 3 bases; unmatched bases: 3. CDR1 and CDR2 from the germline V gene are SEHNR and FQNEAQ (reference sequence). CDR3 length: 13 amino acids. The CDR3 reads CASRLQGDTEAFF. CDR3 in DNA: TGTGCCAGCAGACTACAGGGGGACACTGAAGCTTTCTTT.